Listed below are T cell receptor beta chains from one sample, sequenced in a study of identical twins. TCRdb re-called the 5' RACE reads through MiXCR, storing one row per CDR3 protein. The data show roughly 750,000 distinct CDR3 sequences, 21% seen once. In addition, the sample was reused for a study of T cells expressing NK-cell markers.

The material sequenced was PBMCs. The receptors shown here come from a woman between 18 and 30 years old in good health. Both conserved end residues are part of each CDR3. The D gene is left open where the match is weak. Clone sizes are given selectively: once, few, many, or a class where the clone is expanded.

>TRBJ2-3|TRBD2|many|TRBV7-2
CASSATSGSYEDTQYF
TGTGCCAGCAGCGCTACTAGCGGGAGTTATGAGGATACGCAGTATTTT
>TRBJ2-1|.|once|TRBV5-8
CASSLSTYSGMYNEQFF
TGTGCCAGCAGCCTATCGACCTATTCGGGGATGTACAATGAGCAGTTCTTC
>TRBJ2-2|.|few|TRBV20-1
CSASQGHTGELFF
TGCAGTGCCTCCCAGGGTCACACCGGGGAGCTGTTTTTT
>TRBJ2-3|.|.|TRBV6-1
CASSAPRDADTQYF
TGTGCCAGCAGCGCCCCTAGGGACGCAGATACGCAGTATTTT
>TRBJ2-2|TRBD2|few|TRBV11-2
CASSPGRGTSGATGELFF
TGTGCCAGCAGCCCTGGCAGAGGGACTAGCGGGGCCACCGGGGAGCTGTTTTTT
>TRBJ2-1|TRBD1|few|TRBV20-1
CSATYRGLIDEQFF
TGCAGTGCTACATACAGGGGGCTTATCGATGAGCAGTTCTTC
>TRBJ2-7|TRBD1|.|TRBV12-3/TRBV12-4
CASSPSGTGTPYEQYF
TGTGCCAGCAGTCCTTCCGGGACAGGGACCCCCTACGAGCAGTACTTC
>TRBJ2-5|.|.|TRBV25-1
CASSDWGGRETQYF
TGTGCCAGCAGTGATTGGGGTGGGCGAGAGACCCAGTACTTC
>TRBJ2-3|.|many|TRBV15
CATSRDRGTQYF
TGTGCCACCAGCAGAGATCGGGGTACGCAGTATTTT
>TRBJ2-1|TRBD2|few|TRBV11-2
CASSLDRTSGALNEQFF
TGTGCCAGCAGCTTAGACAGGACTAGCGGGGCCCTCAATGAGCAGTTCTTC
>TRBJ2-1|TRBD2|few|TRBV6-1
CASRAGLAGASHNEQFF
TGTGCCAGCAGGGCCGGACTAGCGGGAGCTTCACACAATGAGCAGTTCTTC
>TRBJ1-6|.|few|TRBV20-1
CSAQQVQSSYNSPLHF
TGCAGTGCCCAACAGGTCCAGAGCTCCTATAATTCACCCCTCCACTTT
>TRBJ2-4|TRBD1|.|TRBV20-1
CSARVGWQGADQKNIQYF
TGCAGTGCTAGAGTAGGATGGCAGGGGGCAGACCAGAAAAACATTCAGTACTTC
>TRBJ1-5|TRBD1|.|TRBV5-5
CASSGGTGTPINQPQHF
TGTGCCAGCAGCGGGGGGACAGGGACCCCGATAAATCAGCCCCAGCATTTT
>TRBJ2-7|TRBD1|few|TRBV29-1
CSVVDRVYEQYF
TGCAGCGTTGTGGACAGGGTCTACGAGCAGTACTTC
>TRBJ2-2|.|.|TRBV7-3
CASSLTLRPVAGELFF
TGTGCCAGCAGCTTAACGTTACGCCCGGTGGCCGGGGAGCTGTTTTTT
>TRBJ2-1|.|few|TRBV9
CASSLWGGAGKGEQFF
TGTGCCAGCAGCTTATGGGGGGGGGCCGGAAAAGGTGAGCAGTTCTTC
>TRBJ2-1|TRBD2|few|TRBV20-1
CSAVLAGGNNEQFF
TGCAGTGCTGTTCTAGCGGGGGGGAATAATGAGCAGTTCTTC
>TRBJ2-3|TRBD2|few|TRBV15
CATSRGGGTDTQYF
TGTGCCACCAGTCGCGGGGGGGGCACAGATACGCAGTATTTT
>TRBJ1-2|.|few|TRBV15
CATSREVPPYGYTF
TGTGCCACCAGCAGAGAAGTGCCCCCGTATGGCTACACCTTC
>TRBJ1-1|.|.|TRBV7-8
CASSSNPVMNTEAFF
TGTGCCAGCAGCTCCAACCCAGTGATGAACACTGAAGCTTTCTTT
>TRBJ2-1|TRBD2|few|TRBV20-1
CSATGLAGGVYDEQFF
TGCAGTGCTACCGGACTAGCGGGGGGTGTCTACGATGAGCAGTTCTTC
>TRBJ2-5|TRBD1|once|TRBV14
CASSYFGQGQETQYF
TGTGCCAGCAGCTATTTCGGACAGGGACAAGAGACCCAGTACTTC
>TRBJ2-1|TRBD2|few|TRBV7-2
CASSLATSGHEQFF
TGTGCCAGCAGCTTAGCCACTAGCGGGCATGAGCAGTTCTTC
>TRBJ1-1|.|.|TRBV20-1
CSARAGRTANTEAFF
TGCAGTGCTAGAGCGGGCAGGACGGCGAACACTGAAGCTTTCTTT
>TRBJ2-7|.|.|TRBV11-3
CASSPPDSRSYEQYF
TGTGCCAGCAGCCCCCCGGACAGTCGATCCTACGAGCAGTACTTC
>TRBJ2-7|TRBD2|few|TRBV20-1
CSALADSRYEQYF
TGCAGTGCCCTAGCGGACTCTCGCTACGAGCAGTACTTC
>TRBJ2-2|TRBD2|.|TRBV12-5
CASGPGLAGFSNTGELFF
TGTGCTAGTGGCCCTGGACTAGCGGGGTTTTCGAACACCGGGGAGCTGTTTTTT
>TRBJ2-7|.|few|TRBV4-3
CASSQANGNSYEQYF
TGCGCCAGCAGCCAAGCGAACGGAAACTCCTACGAGCAGTACTTC
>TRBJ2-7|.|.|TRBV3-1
CASSQDTMGSREQYF
TGTGCCAGCAGCCAAGATACGATGGGCAGTAGAGAGCAGTACTTC